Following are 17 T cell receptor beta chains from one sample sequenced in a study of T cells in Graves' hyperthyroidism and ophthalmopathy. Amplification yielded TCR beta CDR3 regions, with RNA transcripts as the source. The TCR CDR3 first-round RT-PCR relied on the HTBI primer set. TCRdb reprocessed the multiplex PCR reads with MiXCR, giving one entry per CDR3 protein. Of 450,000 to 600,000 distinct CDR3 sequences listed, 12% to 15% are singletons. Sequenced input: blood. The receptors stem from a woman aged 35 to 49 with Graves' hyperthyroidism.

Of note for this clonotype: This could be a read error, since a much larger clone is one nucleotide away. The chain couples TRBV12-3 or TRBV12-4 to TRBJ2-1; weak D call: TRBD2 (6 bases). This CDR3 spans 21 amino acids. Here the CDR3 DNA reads TGTGCCAGCAGTTTTTTTCTGCTAGCGCCAACCACTACGAGCTCCTACAATGAGCGGTTCTTC. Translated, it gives CASSFFLLAPTTTSSYNERFF.

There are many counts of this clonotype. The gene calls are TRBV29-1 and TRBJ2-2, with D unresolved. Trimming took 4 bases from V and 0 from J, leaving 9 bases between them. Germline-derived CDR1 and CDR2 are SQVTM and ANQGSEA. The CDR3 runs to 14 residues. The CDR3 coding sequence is TGCAGCGTTGGTGCCGACTCGAACACCGGGGAGCTGTTTTTT. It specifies CSVGADSNTGELFF.

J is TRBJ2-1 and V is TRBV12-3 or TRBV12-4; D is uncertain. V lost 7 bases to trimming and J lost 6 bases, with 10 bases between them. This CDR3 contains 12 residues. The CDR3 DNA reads TGTGCCAGCACCCGCGCTAGCAATGAGCAGTTCTTC. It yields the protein CASTRASNEQFF.

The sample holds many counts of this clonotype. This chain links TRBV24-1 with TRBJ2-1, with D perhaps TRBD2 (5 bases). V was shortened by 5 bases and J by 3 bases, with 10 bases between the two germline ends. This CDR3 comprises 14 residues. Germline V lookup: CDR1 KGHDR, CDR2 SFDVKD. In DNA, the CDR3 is TGTGCCACCAGTGGAGAGCGGAGCTACAATGAGCAGTTCTTC. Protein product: CATSGERSYNEQFF.

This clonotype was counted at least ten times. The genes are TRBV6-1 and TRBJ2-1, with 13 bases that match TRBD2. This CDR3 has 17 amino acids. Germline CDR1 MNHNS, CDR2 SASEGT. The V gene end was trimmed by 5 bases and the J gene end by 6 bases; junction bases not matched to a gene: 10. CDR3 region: CASSPWTSGRSSNEQFF. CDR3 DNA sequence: TGTGCCAGCAGTCCGTGGACTAGCGGGAGATCGAGCAATGAGCAGTTCTTC.

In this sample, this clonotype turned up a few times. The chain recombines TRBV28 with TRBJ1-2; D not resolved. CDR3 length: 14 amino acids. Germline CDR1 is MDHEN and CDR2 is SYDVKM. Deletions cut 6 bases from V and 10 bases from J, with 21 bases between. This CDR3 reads CASSPDWNTGTYTF. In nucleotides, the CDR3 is TGTGCCAGCAGCCCTGACTGGAACACCGGAACCTACACCTTC.

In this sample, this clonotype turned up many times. Here the CDR3 reads CASSQVTWDGELYGTQYF. The CDR3, as DNA: TGTGCCAGCAGCCAAGTTACCTGGGACGGGGAATTGTACGGTACGCAGTATTTT. The chain links TRBV3-1 to TRBJ2-3; D possibly matches TRBD1 or TRBD2 (5 bases each). The germline V gene encodes CDR1 LGHDT and CDR2 YNNKEL (reference sequence). The V end lost 1 base, the J end lost 8 bases, and 25 bases lay between the germline ends. The CDR3 runs to 18 residues.

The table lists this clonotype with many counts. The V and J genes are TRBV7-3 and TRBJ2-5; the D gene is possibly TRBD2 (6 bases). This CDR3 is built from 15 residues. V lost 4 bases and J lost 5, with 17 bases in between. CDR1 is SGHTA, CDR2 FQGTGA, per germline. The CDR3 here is CASSSMGGMGETQYF. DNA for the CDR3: TGTGCCAGCAGCTCTATGGGCGGGATGGGGGAGACCCAGTACTTC.

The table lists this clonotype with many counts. The CDR3 reads CASSQGSSPDTQYF. The CDR3 coding sequence is TGTGCCAGCAGCCAAGGTTCAAGCCCAGATACGCAGTATTTT. The J gene is TRBJ2-3, the V gene TRBV3-1, with D uncertain. Germline CDR1 LGHDT, CDR2 YNNKEL (reference sequence). The CDR3 is made up of 14 amino acids. V was pared by 1 base and J by 4 bases, with 9 bases between.

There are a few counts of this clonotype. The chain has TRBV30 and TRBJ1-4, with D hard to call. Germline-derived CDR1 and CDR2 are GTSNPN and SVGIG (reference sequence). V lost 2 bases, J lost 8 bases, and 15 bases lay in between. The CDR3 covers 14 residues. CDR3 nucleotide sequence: TGTGCCTGGAGTTCGCGGCAGGCAAGGGAAAAACTGTTTTTT. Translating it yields CAWSSRQAREKLFF. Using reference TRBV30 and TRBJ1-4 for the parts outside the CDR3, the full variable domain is SQTIHQWPATLVQPVGSPLSLECTVEGTSNPNLYWYRQAAGRGLQLLFYSVGIGQISSEVPQNLSASRPQDRQFILSSKKLLLSDSGFYLCAWSSRQAREKLFFGSGTQLSVL.

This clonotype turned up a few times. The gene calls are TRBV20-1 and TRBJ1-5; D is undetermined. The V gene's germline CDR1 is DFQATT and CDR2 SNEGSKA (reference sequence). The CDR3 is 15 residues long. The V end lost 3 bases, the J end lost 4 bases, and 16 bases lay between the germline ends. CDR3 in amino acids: CSASPLAGGNQPQHF. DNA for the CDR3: TGCAGTGCTAGCCCCTTGGCAGGTGGAAATCAGCCCCAGCATTTT.

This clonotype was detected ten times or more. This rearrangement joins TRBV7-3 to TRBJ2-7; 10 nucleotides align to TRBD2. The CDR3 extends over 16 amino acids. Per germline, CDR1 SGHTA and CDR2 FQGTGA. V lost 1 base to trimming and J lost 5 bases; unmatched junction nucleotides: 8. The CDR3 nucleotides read TGTGCCAGCAGCTTAAACCCGCTAGCGGGAGTGAACGAGCAGTACTTC. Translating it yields CASSLNPLAGVNEQYF.

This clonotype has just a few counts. DNA of the CDR3: TGCAGTGCTAGAGTAGCGGGAACGATGAATGAGCAGTTCTTC. Translated, it gives CSARVAGTMNEQFF. The chain combines TRBV20-1 with TRBJ2-1; TRBD2 aligns across 8 bases. Trimming cost V 1 base and J 7 bases; bases outside gene matches: 6. The CDR3 consists of 14 residues. CDR1 is DFQATT, CDR2 SNEGSKA, per germline (reference sequence).

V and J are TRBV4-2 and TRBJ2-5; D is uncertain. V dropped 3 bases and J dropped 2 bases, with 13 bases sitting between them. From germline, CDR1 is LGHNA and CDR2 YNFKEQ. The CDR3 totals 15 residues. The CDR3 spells CASSQAYGIQETQYF. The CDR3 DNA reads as TGTGCCAGCAGCCAGGCTTATGGGATTCAAGAGACCCAGTACTTC.

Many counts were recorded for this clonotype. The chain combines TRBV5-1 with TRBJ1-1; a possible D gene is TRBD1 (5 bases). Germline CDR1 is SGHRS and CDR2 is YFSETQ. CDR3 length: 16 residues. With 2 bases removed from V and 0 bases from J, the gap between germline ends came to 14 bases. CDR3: CASSLQVQSVNTEAFF. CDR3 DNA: TGCGCCAGCAGCTTACAGGTTCAGAGTGTGAACACTGAAGCTTTCTTT.

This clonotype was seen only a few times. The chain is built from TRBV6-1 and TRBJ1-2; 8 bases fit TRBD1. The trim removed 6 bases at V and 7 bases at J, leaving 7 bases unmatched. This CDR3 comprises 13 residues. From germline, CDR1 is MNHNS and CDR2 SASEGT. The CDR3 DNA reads TGTGCCAGCAGCACGGACAGGGAGGTTGGCTACACCTTC. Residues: CASSTDREVGYTF.

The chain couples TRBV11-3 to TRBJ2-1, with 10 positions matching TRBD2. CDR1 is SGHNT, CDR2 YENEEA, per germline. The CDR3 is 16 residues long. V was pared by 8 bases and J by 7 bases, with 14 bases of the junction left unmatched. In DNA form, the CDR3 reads TGTGCCAGCGGGGGGGGGGCTAGCGGGAGAAGGAATGAGCAGTTCTTC. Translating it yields CASGGGASGRRNEQFF.